This TCR beta chain is drawn from a study of monozygotic twins with inflammatory bowel disease. Study outcomes and limitations: Discordant twins had repertoire similarity that did not differ from that of concordant twins, possibly from limited power. Neither one strong signal nor one clonotype associated with IBD was supported.

Remarks on this clonotype: Its antigen is as yet unknown.

TCRdb reprocessed the 5' RACE reads, keeping one entry per CDR3 protein, no DNA. Its table lists approximately 390,000 distinct CDR3 sequences. This CDR3 is 19 amino acids long. Per germline, CDR1 ENHRY and CDR2 SYGVKD. The receptor was isolated from a human donor with ulcerative colitis or Crohn's disease, or a healthy co-twin of an affected twin (not recorded which). What was sequenced was blood. The V call is TRBV10-3, the J call TRBJ2-7; absent DNA, TCRdb's TRBD2 call cannot be checked. The CDR3 protein is CAISEVPGLAGGSSYEQYF.